This section outlines one TCR beta chain sequence together with its context. This clonotype qualifies as medium-sized (0.01 to 0.1%). The target of this receptor is not known. Base qualities are not recorded, but no much larger clone differs from it by a single base. TCR beta rearrangements were amplified from genomic DNA isolated from peripheral blood, not from sorted cells or RNA. The data belong to a study of T cell repertoires in aging, cancer and after chemotherapy (dated by TCRdb to about 2019). In the study overall: The donors fell into six age groups ranging from 30 or younger to 70 or older, and each group had at least three individuals. In the solid tumor group, the paired samples taken before and after chemotherapy came from brain tumor (glioblastoma) patients given temozolomide-based therapy. The full dataset contained roughly 8.8 million TCR reads. To examine immunoaging and T cell reconstitution after chemotherapy, the study profiled TCR beta repertoires in peripheral blood from healthy donors and cancer patients. Alongside fewer than 100 healthy donors serving as a reference group, the cohort included 200 to 250 cancer patients, of whom more than 90 had hematological cancers and some 130 had solid cancers.

Rearranged TRB sequences spanning V, D and J segments were amplified in a multiplex touch-down PCR with a mixed TRB-A/B primer pool. Illumina adapters and sample indices were added to the amplicons in two consecutive PCR reactions performed with Phusion HS II polymerase. The amplicons were purified from gel with the NucleoSpin Gel and PCR Clean-up kit and then assessed with Qubit and an Agilent 2100 Bioanalyzer. Sequencing of libraries was carried out on an Illumina MiSeq in 600-cycle, single-indexed, paired-end runs. As for how the authors treated the data: MiXCR versions 2.12 and 3.0.5 were used to process TRB sequences. A clone was defined as each unique CDR3 nucleotide sequence, and only productive sequences supported by at least two reads were kept. The repertoire metrics were Shannon diversity, evenness, clonality (calculated as one minus evenness), and diversity profiles parameterized by alpha from 0 to 5. The IGoR algorithm was used to calculate generation probabilities of clones in the paired pre- and post-chemotherapy samples. TCRdb handled the public reads itself, with Q25 trimming in fastp and clone calling in MiXCR, and kept productive beta chains. All rows with the same CDR3 protein become a single entry with the most common DNA and genes. Clone size and V and J calls follow TCRdb, not the original study. For this sample there are 2,000 to 2,500 distinct CDR3 sequences; 15% to 20% appear just once. Together, the top ten hold 8.1% of the sample.

What the study reported, not specific to this receptor: Compared with age-matched healthy donors, untreated patients with hematological or solid cancers had significantly lower TCR diversity and higher clonality in blood. According to the authors, the repertoire data do not permit conclusions about immunological memory after chemotherapy. In both cancer cohorts, the median generation probability rose over the chemotherapy interval, which suggests that the repertoire was reconstituted through rebound thymic output. In healthy donors, the decline in TCR diversity with age was mainly explained by loss of richness, whereas in cancer patients loss of evenness was also found to contribute.

Sequenced input: blood. The source is a human donor with a solid tumor.

The CDR3 protein: CASSLDGNTGELFF. Read as DNA, the sequence is TGCGCCAGCAGCTTGGATGGTAACACCGGGGAGCTGTTTTTT. The V gene is TRBV5-1 and the J gene is TRBJ2-2; there is no confident call for the D gene. Including the terminal cysteine and phenylalanine, the CDR3 comprises 14 residues. Only the CDR3 DNA stays, 42 bases, in frame from base 1. The germline V gene encodes CDR1 SGHRS and CDR2 YFSETQ. V drops 0 bases and J drops 2 bases, leaving 5 bases in between.